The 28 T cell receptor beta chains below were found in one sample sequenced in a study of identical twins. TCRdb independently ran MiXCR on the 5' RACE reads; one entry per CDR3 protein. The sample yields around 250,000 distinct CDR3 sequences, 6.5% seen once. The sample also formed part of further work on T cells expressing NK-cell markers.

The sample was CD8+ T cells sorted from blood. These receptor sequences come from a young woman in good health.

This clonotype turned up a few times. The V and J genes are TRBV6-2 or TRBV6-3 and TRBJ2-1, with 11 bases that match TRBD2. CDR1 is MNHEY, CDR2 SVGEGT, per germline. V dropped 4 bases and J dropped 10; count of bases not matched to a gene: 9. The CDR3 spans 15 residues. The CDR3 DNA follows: TGTGCCAGCAGTTCCGTACTAGCGGGAGTGAGGGAGCAGTTCTTC. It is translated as CASSSVLAGVREQFF.

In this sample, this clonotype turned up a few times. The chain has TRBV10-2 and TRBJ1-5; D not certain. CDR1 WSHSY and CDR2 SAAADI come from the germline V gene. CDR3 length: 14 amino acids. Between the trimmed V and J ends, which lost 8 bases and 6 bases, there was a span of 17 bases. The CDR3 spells CASGIVKGSQPQHF. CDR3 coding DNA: TGCGCCAGCGGCATCGTGAAGGGTTCTCAGCCCCAGCATTTT.

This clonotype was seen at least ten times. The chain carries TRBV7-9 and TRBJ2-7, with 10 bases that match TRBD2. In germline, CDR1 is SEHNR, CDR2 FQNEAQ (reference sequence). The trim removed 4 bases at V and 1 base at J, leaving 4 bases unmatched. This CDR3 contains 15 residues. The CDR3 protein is CASSSGTSESYEQYF. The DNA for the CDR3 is TGTGCCAGCAGCTCCGGGACTAGCGAATCCTACGAGCAGTACTTC. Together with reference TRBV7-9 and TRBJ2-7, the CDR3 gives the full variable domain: DTGVSQNPRHKITKRGQNVTFRCDPISEHNRLYWYRQTLGQGPEFLTYFQNEAQLEKSRLLSDRFSAERPKGSFSTLEIQRTEQGDSAMYLCASSSGTSESYEQYFGPGTRLTVT.

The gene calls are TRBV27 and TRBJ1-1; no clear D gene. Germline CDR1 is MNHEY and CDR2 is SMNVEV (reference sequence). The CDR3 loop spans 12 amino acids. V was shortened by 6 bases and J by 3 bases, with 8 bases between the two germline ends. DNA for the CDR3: TGTGCCAGCAGGGCCACTTACACTGAAGCTTTCTTT. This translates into CASRATYTEAFF.

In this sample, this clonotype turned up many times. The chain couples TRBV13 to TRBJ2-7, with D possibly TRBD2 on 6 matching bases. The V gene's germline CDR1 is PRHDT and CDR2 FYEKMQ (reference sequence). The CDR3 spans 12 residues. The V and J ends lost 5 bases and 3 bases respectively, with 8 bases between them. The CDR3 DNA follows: TGTGCCAGCAGCATGGGACTCTACGAGCAGTACTTC. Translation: CASSMGLYEQYF. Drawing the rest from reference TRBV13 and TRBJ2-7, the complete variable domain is AAGVIQSPRHLIKEKRETATLKCYPIPRHDTVYWYQQGPGQDPQFLISFYEKMQSDKGSIPDRFSAQQFSDYHSELNMSSLELGDSALYFCASSMGLYEQYFGPGTRLTVT.

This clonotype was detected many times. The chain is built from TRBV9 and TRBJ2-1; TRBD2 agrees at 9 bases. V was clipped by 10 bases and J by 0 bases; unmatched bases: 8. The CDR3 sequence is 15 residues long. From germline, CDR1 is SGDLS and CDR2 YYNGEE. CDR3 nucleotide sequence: TGTGCCTCAGCGGGAGGCACCCGCTCCTACAATGAGCAGTTCTTC. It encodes CASAGGTRSYNEQFF.

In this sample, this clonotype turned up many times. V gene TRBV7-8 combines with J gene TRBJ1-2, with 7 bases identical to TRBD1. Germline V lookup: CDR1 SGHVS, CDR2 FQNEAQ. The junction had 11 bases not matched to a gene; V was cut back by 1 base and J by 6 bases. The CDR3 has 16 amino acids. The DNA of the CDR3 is TGTGCCAGCAGCTTAGATCTCGGCAGGGGGATCAATGGCTACACCTTC. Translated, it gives CASSLDLGRGINGYTF.

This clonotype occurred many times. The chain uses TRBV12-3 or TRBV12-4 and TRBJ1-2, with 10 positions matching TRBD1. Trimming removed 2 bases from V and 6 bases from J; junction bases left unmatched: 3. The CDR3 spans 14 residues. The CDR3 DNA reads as TGTGCCAGCAGTTTATTCGGGACAGGGGATGGCTACACCTTC. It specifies CASSLFGTGDGYTF.

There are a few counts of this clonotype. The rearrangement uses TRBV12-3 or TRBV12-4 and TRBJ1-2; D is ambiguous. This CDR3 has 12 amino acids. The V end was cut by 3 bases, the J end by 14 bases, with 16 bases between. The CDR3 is CASSFIRAHETF. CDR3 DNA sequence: TGTGCCAGCAGTTTCATTAGGGCGCACGAGACCTTC.

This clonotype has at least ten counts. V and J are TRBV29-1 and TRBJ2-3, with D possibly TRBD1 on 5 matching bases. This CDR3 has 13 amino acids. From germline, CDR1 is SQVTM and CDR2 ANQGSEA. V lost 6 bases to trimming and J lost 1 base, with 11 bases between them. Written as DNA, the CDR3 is TGCAGCGTGGTGACAGTGGGCACAGATACGCAGTATTTT. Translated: CSVVTVGTDTQYF.

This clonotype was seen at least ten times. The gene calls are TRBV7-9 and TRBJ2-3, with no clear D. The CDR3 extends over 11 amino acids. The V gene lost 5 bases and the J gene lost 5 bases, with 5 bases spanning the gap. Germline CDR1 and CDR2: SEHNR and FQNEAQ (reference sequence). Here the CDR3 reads CASSTLDTQYF. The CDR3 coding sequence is TGTGCCAGCAGCACCTTAGATACGCAGTATTTT.

In nucleotides, the CDR3 is TGTGCCGTCGGACTAGCGGGGTTTGGGGAGCAGTACTTC. Translating gives CAVGLAGFGEQYF. This rearrangement joins TRBV2 to TRBJ2-7, with 12 bases lining up with TRBD2. The CDR3 contains 13 residues. Germline V gene lookup returns CDR1 SNHLY and CDR2 FYNNEI. V lost 11 bases to trimming and J lost 7 bases; unmatched junction nucleotides: 9. Filled out from reference TRBV2 and TRBJ2-7, the complete variable domain reads EPEVTQTPSHQVTQMGQEVILRCVPISNHLYFYWYRQILGQKVEFLVSFYNNEISEKSEIFDDQFSVERPDGSNFTLKIRSTKLEDSAMYFCAVGLAGFGEQYFGPGTRLTVT.

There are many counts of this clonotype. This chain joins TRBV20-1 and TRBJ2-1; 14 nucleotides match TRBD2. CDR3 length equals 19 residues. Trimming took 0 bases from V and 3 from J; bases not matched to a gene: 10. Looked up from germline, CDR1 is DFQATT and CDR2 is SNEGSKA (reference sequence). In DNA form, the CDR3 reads TGCAGTGCTAGAGACCTCACTCCTGGGACTAGCGGGAGCTACAATGAGCAGTTCTTC. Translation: CSARDLTPGTSGSYNEQFF.

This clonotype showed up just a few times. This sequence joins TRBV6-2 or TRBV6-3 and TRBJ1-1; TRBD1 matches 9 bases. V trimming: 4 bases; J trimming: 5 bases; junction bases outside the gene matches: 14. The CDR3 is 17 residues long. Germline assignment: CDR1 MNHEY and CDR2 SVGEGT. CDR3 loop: CASSSDLVGQGRTEAFF. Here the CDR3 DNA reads TGTGCCAGCAGTTCGGATTTGGTGGGACAGGGAAGGACTGAAGCTTTCTTT.

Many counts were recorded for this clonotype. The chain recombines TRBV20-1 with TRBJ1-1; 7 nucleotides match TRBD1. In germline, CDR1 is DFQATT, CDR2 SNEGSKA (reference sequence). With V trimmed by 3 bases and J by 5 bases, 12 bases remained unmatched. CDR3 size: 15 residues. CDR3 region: CSASPRQGMSTEAFF. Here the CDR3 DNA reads TGCAGTGCTAGTCCCCGACAGGGTATGTCTACTGAAGCTTTCTTT.

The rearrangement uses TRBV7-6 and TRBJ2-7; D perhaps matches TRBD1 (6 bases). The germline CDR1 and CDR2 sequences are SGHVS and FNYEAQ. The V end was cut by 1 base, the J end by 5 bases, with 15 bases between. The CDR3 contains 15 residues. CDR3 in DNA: TGTGCCAGCAGCTTAGAGCGGCAGGGGTATAACGAGCAGTACTTC. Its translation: CASSLERQGYNEQYF.

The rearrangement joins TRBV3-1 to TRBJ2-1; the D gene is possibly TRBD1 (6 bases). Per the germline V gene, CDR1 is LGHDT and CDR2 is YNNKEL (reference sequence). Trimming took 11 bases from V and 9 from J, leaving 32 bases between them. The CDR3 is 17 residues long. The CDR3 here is CASTKEVPWGPGSEQFF. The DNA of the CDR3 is TGTGCCTCCACCAAAGAGGTACCGTGGGGGCCTGGTAGTGAGCAGTTCTTC.

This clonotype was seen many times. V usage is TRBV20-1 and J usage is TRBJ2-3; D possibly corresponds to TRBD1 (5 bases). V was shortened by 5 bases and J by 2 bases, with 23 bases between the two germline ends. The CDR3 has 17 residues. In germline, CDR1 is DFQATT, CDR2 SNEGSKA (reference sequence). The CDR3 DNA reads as TGCAGTGCTTCTAATATACCGACAGAATTACTCACAGATACGCAGTATTTT. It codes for CSASNIPTELLTDTQYF.

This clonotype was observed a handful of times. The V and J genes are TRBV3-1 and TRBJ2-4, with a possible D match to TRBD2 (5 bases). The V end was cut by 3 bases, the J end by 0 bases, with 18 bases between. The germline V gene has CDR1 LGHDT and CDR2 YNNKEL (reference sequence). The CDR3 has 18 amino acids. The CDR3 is CASSHPSRVGVAKNIQYF. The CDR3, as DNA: TGTGCCAGCAGCCATCCCTCCCGAGTCGGGGTAGCCAAAAACATTCAGTACTTC.

In DNA form, the CDR3 reads TGTGCCAGCAGCGGACATCAGGGGGGGTACAACAATGAGCAGTTCTTC. Its translation: CASSGHQGGYNNEQFF. This chain joins TRBV7-9 and TRBJ2-1; perhaps D is TRBD1 or TRBD2 (7 bases each). The V end was cut by 5 bases, the J end by 5 bases, with 19 bases between. Germline V gives CDR1 SEHNR, CDR2 FQNEAQ (reference sequence). CDR3 size: 16 residues.

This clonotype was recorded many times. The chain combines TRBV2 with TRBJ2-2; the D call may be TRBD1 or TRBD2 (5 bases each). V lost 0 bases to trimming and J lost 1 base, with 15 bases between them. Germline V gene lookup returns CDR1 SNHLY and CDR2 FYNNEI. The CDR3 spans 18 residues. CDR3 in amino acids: CASSEARQQLGNTGELFF. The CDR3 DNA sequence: TGTGCCAGCAGTGAAGCAAGACAGCAACTAGGGAACACCGGGGAGCTGTTTTTT.

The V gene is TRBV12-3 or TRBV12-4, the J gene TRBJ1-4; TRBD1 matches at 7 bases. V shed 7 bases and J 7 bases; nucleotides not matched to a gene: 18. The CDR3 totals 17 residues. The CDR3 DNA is TGTGCCAGCACCGTTACCCGTTCCAGGGGGACGTTTGAAAAACTGTTTTTT. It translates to CASTVTRSRGTFEKLFF.

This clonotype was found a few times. CDR3 in DNA: TGTGCCAGTAGCTACGGTGTCGGCTACACCTTC. It yields the protein CASSYGVGYTF. The chain joins TRBV19 to TRBJ1-2; D uncertain. This CDR3 has 11 amino acids. The V gene lost 6 bases and the J gene lost 8 bases, with 10 bases spanning the gap. The V gene's germline CDR1 is LNHDA and CDR2 SQIVND (reference sequence). Supplemented by reference TRBV19 and TRBJ1-2, the full variable domain reads DGGITQSPKYLFRKEGQNVTLSCEQNLNHDAMYWYRQDPGQGLRLIYYSQIVNDFQKGDIAEGYSVSREKKESFPLTVTSAQKNPTAFYLCASSYGVGYTFGSGTRLTVV.

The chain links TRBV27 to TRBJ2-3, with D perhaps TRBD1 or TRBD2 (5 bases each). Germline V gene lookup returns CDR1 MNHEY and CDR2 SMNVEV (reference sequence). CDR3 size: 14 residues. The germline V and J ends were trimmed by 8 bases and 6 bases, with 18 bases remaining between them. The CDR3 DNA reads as TGTGCCAGCTCGGGGCTCCCCCTCGGGGATACGCAGTATTTT. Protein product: CASSGLPLGDTQYF.

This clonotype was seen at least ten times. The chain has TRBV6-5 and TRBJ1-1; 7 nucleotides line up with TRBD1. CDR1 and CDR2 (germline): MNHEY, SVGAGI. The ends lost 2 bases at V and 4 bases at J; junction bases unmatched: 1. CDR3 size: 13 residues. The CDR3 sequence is CASSYGDSTEAFF. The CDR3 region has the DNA TGTGCCAGCAGTTACGGGGACAGCACTGAAGCTTTCTTT.

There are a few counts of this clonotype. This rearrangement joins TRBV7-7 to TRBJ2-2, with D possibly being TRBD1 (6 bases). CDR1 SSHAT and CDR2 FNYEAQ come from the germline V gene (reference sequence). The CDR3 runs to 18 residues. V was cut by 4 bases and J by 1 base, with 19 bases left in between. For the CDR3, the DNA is TGTGCCAGCAGCTACACACCCTACAGGGTTAGGAACACCGGGGAGCTGTTTTTT. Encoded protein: CASSYTPYRVRNTGELFF.

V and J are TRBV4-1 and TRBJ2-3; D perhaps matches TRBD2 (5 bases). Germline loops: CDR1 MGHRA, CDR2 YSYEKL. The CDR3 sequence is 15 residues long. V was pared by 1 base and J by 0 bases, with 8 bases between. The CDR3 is CASSQGSGSTDTQYF. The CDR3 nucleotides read TGCGCCAGCAGCCAAGGAAGCGGTAGCACAGATACGCAGTATTTT.

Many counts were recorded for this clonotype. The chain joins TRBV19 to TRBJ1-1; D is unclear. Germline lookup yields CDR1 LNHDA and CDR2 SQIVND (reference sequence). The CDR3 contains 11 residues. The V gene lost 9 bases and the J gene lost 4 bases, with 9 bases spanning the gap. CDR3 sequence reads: CASSIGTEAFF. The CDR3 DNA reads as TGTGCCAGCAGCATAGGCACTGAAGCTTTCTTT.